Presented here are 21 T cell receptor beta chains from one specimen sequenced in a study of CD8 T cells in Susac syndrome. The RNA input was about 0.5 to 1 ug, and it was reverse transcribed with random hexamers. MiXCR, applied by TCRdb to the immunoSEQ multiplex PCR reads, yields one record per CDR3 protein. The top ten hold approximately 0.09% of the sample, which has about 180,000 distinct CDR3 sequences, about 94% seen once. The sample taken for sequencing was CD4+ T cells from PBMCs. The receptor set was obtained from a human donor with multiple sclerosis.

This chain connects TRBV15 to TRBJ2-1; D might be TRBD2 (6 bases). CDR1 LNHNV and CDR2 YYDKDF come from the germline V gene (reference sequence). V lost 5 bases to trimming and J lost 7 bases, with 15 bases between them. This CDR3 contains 14 residues. CDR3 sequence: CATSDRLVVNEQFF. As DNA, the CDR3 is TGTGCCACCAGCGACCGACTAGTGGTGAATGAGCAGTTCTTC.

The genes are TRBV15 and TRBJ2-3; TRBD1 matches at 7 bases. The CDR3 runs to 14 residues. V lost 5 bases to trimming and J lost 3 bases; unmatched junction nucleotides: 5. From germline, CDR1 is LNHNV and CDR2 YYDKDF (reference sequence). CDR3 DNA sequence: TGTGCCACCAGCTCGACAGGGAAGACAGATACGCAGTATTTT. It specifies CATSSTGKTDTQYF.

CDR3 DNA sequence: TGCAGCGTTTCGACAGGCGTGTCCTACGAGCAGTACTTC. Translation: CSVSTGVSYEQYF. The chain couples TRBV29-1 to TRBJ2-7, with D perhaps TRBD1 (6 bases). The CDR3 extends over 13 amino acids. V lost 5 bases, J lost 1 base, and 12 bases lay in between. Looked up from germline, CDR1 is SQVTM and CDR2 is ANQGSEA.

The chain carries TRBV18 and TRBJ2-1; D is possibly TRBD1 or TRBD2 (5 bases each). CDR1 is KGHSH, CDR2 LQKENI, per germline. This CDR3 contains 14 residues. Trimming removed 3 bases at V and 10 bases at J, with 16 bases between. The CDR3 here is CASSPSTGPREQFF. The CDR3 DNA reads TGTGCCAGCTCACCGTCCACGGGGCCGCGGGAGCAGTTCTTC. The variable domain in full, with the rest retrieved from reference TRBV18 and TRBJ2-1, is NAGVMQNPRHLVRRRGQEARLRCSPMKGHSHVYWYRQLPEEGLKFMVYLQKENIIDESGMPKERFSAEFPKEGPSILRIQQVVRGDSAAYFCASSPSTGPREQFFGPGTRLTVL.

The rearrangement joins TRBV12-3 or TRBV12-4 to TRBJ1-2; 12 bases align to TRBD1. The CDR3 length is 15 residues. Trimming took 3 bases from V and 6 from J; bases not matched to a gene: 5. The CDR3, as DNA: TGTGCCAGCAGTTTGGGGGGACAGGGGGCTGATGGCTACACCTTC. It codes for CASSLGGQGADGYTF.

This sequence joins TRBV29-1 and TRBJ2-1; the match to TRBD1 covers 7 bases. Germline CDR1 and CDR2: SQVTM and ANQGSEA. With 5 bases clipped from V and 5 bases from J, the junction kept 18 bases outside the gene matches. This CDR3 comprises 17 residues. The CDR3 bases are TGCAGCGTTCCCGGGACAGTGGGCGTTTCTCGCCACAATGAGCAGTTCTTC. Residues: CSVPGTVGVSRHNEQFF.

The chain uses TRBV5-1 and TRBJ2-2; D may correspond to TRBD1 or TRBD2 (6 bases each). Germline V CDR1 and CDR2: SGHRS, YFSETQ. The CDR3 runs 16 residues. V lost 4 bases, J lost 1 base, and 14 bases lay in between. The CDR3 is CASSPWGAGNTGELFF. CDR3 in DNA: TGCGCCAGCAGCCCCTGGGGGGCGGGGAACACCGGGGAGCTGTTTTTT.

The chain uses TRBV28 and TRBJ2-7, with D unclear. The CDR3 loop spans 12 amino acids. Trimming took off 8 bases at V and 1 base at J, with 9 bases between the two ends. In germline, CDR1 is MDHEN, CDR2 SYDVKM. CDR3 DNA: TGTGCCAGCTACTCTGCATCCTACGAGCAGTACTTC. Its protein is CASYSASYEQYF.

The chain couples TRBV5-8 to TRBJ2-7, with 8 bases fitting TRBD1. This CDR3 has 14 amino acids. The V gene end was trimmed by 6 bases and the J gene end by 4 bases; junction bases not matched to a gene: 9. Germline V gene data show CDR1 as SGHTS and CDR2 as YDEGEE. CDR3 sequence: CASMRDRQAYEQYF. CDR3 bases: TGTGCCAGCATGAGGGACAGGCAGGCGTACGAGCAGTACTTC.

The V gene is TRBV20-1, the J gene TRBJ2-5, with 8 nucleotides matching TRBD2. V trimming: 3 bases; J trimming: 5 bases; junction bases outside the gene matches: 2. Germline V gene sequence: CDR1 DFQATT, CDR2 SNEGSKA (reference sequence). The CDR3 runs 12 residues. The CDR3: CSASGGAETQYF. CDR3 DNA: TGCAGTGCTAGCGGGGGGGCGGAGACCCAGTACTTC.

The rearrangement joins TRBV29-1 to TRBJ1-6; 7 bases agree with TRBD1. CDR1 is SQVTM and CDR2 is ANQGSEA in the germline V gene. The CDR3 loop spans 13 amino acids. With 6 bases clipped from V and 4 bases from J, the junction kept 3 bases outside the gene matches. The CDR3 DNA is TGCAGCGTAGGACAGGAGTATAATTCACCCCTCCACTTT. As protein: CSVGQEYNSPLHF.

Worth noting for this clonotype: One end of the junction varies from germline; a read error may be responsible. This chain joins TRBV5-1 and TRBJ2-1, with D perhaps TRBD2 (6 bases). The germline CDR1 and CDR2 sequences are SGHRS and YFSETQ. The CDR3 is 14 residues long. CDR3 DNA sequence: TGCGCCAGCAGCTTAGGGAGGTCCTACAATGAGCAGCTCTTC. Protein: CASSLGRSYNEQLF.

The chain joins TRBV29-1 to TRBJ1-1; the match to TRBD1 covers 9 bases. The V gene's germline CDR1 is SQVTM and CDR2 ANQGSEA. This CDR3 has 14 amino acids. Unmatched junction bases numbered 8, after V lost 4 bases and J lost 5 bases. The CDR3 region has the DNA TGCAGCGTTGGCCGGACAGGGGTGCGGACTGAAGCTTTCTTT. This gives the protein CSVGRTGVRTEAFF.

This chain uses TRBV20-1 with TRBJ2-5; 8 positions match TRBD1. V was pared by 6 bases and J by 5 bases, with 8 bases of the junction left unmatched. CDR3 size: 13 residues. The germline gives CDR1 DFQATT, CDR2 SNEGSKA (reference sequence). DNA of the CDR3: TGCAGTGCCCCGGGGCAGGGGGCGGAGACCCAGTACTTC. Its translation is CSAPGQGAETQYF.

The chain employs TRBV24-1 and TRBJ1-1, with D hard to call. This CDR3 comprises 13 residues. With 4 bases removed from V and 1 base from J, the gap between germline ends came to 6 bases. Germline lookup yields CDR1 KGHDR and CDR2 SFDVKD. Here the CDR3 DNA reads TGTGCCACCAGTGAGGCGGGGAACACTGAAGCTTTCTTT. Its translation: CATSEAGNTEAFF.

This CDR3 reads CSAGTYGYTF. The CDR3 bases are TGCAGTGCTGGGACCTATGGCTACACCTTC. The chain recombines TRBV20-1 with TRBJ1-2; D is possibly TRBD1 (5 bases). Germline V CDR1 and CDR2: DFQATT, SNEGSKA (reference sequence). Trimming removed 5 bases from V and 4 bases from J, with 5 bases in between. The CDR3 extends over 10 amino acids.

The chain couples TRBV6-2 or TRBV6-3 to TRBJ2-6; D is ambiguous. This CDR3 region has 11 residues. The germline CDR1 and CDR2 sequences are MNHEY and SVGEGT. V was clipped by 10 bases and J by 0 bases, with 1 base between them. The CDR3 region has the DNA TGTGCCACCTCTGGGGCCAACGTCCTGACTTTC. It specifies CATSGANVLTF.

V is TRBV29-1 and J is TRBJ1-4, with 9 bases lining up with TRBD1. The CDR3 has 15 residues. J gave up 7 bases and V 5 bases, and 11 bases lay outside the gene matches. CDR1 is SQVTM and CDR2 is ANQGSEA in the germline V gene. The CDR3 region is CSVCLPGTGFEKLFF. The CDR3 DNA reads as TGCAGCGTTTGTTTGCCCGGGACAGGGTTTGAAAAACTGTTTTTT.

This chain connects TRBV15 to TRBJ2-7; 7 positions match TRBD1. The CDR3 is 15 amino acids. Germline lookup yields CDR1 LNHNV and CDR2 YYDKDF (reference sequence). The ends lost 5 bases at V and 2 bases at J; junction bases unmatched: 9. The CDR3 nucleotides read TGTGCCACCAGCTGGGAACAGGGGACCCCCTACGAGCAGTACTTC. It is translated as CATSWEQGTPYEQYF. The full variable domain, with the rest looked up from reference TRBV15 and TRBJ2-7, is DAMVIQNPRYQVTQFGKPVTLSCSQTLNHNVMYWYQQKSSQAPKLLFHYYDKDFNNEADTPDNFQSRRPNTSFCFLDIRSPGLGDTAMYLCATSWEQGTPYEQYFGPGTRLTVT.

This chain uses TRBV6-5 with TRBJ1-1; D perhaps matches TRBD1 (5 bases). Per the germline V gene, CDR1 is MNHEY and CDR2 is SVGAGI. V lost 2 bases and J 1 base, leaving 8 bases between the germline ends. The CDR3 has 14 amino acids. CDR3 residues: CASSYGGRNTEAFF. CDR3 nucleotide sequence: TGTGCCAGCAGTTACGGGGGTAGGAACACTGAAGCTTTCTTT.

The chain has TRBV11-3 and TRBJ2-3; weak D call: TRBD2 (6 bases). Germline values: CDR1 SGHNT, CDR2 YENEEA. Deletions cut 5 bases from V and 1 base from J, with 13 bases between. This CDR3 is 15 amino acids long. The CDR3 sequence: CASSPGGGGTDTQYF. DNA of the CDR3: TGTGCCAGCAGCCCCGGGGGTGGAGGCACAGATACGCAGTATTTT.